The T cell receptor beta chain under discussion was sequenced for a study of lymphopenia after photon versus proton radiotherapy. General observations from the study: Under photons, naive T cells and diversity fell while effector/memory populations rose.

Libraries were prepared by immunoSEQ multiplex PCR; TCRdb keeps only in-frame clonotypes and omits some of them. The sample gives fewer than 25,000 clones, approximately 90% of which show up once; around 10% is in the top ten. This clone was seen only once. What it binds is not known. The CDR3 covers 14 residues. The junction had 9 bases not matched to a gene; V was cut back by 3 bases and J by 5 bases. Per the germline V gene, CDR1 is SQVTM and CDR2 is ANQGSEA. The V gene is TRBV29-1, the J gene TRBJ2-5, with 7 bases aligning to TRBD1. This specimen consisted of peripheral blood, obtained from a patient treated with proton-based radiotherapy. This clonotype was obtained from an elderly man with esophageal cancer. CDR3 nucleotide sequence: TGCAGCGTTGATAAATCAGGGGGTAAGGAGACCCAGTACTTC. This codes for CSVDKSGGKETQYF.